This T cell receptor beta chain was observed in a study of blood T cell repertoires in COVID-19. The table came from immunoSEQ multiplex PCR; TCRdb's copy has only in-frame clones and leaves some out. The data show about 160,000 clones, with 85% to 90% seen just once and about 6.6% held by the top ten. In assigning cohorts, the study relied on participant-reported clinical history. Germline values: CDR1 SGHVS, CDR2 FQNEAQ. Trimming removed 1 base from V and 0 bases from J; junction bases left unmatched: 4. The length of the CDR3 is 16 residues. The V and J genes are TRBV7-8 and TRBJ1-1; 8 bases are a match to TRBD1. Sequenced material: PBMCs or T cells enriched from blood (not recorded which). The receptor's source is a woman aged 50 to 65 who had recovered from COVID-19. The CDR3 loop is CASSLVGGQVNTEAFF. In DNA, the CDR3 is TGTGCCAGCAGCTTAGTAGGGGGACAGGTGAACACTGAAGCTTTCTTT.